The 3 T cell receptor beta chains reported below all come from one sample, sequenced in a study of blood T cell repertoires in COVID-19. TCRdb's copy holds only in-frame clones and misses some; the assay was immunoSEQ multiplex PCR. The sample has about 310,000 clones, roughly nine tenths seen once. The sequencing sample was made of PBMCs or T cells enriched from blood (not recorded which). The source is a man in his sixties who had recovered from COVID-19.

This clone was detected a few times. V usage is TRBV19 and J usage is TRBJ1-5; the D gene is possibly TRBD1 (6 bases). V lost 3 bases and J 3 bases, leaving 12 bases between the germline ends. CDR3 size: 15 residues. Germline CDR1 is LNHDA and CDR2 is SQIVND (reference sequence). In DNA form, the CDR3 reads TGTGCCAGTAGTATCCCCCGGGGGGCCAATCAGCCCCAGCATTTT. Translated: CASSIPRGANQPQHF.

The chain joins TRBV27 to TRBJ2-2, with 7 bases that match TRBD2. CDR3 length equals 13 residues. CDR1 and CDR2 from the germline V gene are MNHEY and SMNVEV (reference sequence). V dropped 7 bases and J dropped 4; count of bases not matched to a gene: 3. The CDR3 protein is CASTGRGTGELFF. The CDR3 DNA is TGTGCCAGCACGGGGAGGGGCACCGGGGAGCTGTTTTTT.

The genes are TRBV18 and TRBJ2-7; TRBD2 is a possible D gene (5 bases). CDR1 and CDR2 from the germline V gene are KGHSH and LQKENI. Trimming removed 5 bases from V and 0 bases from J, with 14 bases in between. The CDR3 spans 15 residues. This CDR3 reads CASSVEGISSYEQYF. The CDR3 bases are TGTGCCAGCTCAGTCGAGGGAATCAGCTCCTACGAGCAGTACTTC.